This TCR beta chain comes out of a study of Ad26.COV2.S vaccination and SARS-CoV-2 variants. The wider study: Participants got Ad26.COV2.S intramuscularly, once or twice 56 days apart.

The study's findings and limits: Greater spike-specific TCR breadth was seen in vaccine recipients than in placebo recipients.

Noted treatment: approximately 18 received Ad26.COV2.S at low or high dose, single or two shots; 5 received placebo; per-sample allocation not given. Vaccine and placebo recipients were sampled on day 63 after the first injection. An Ad26 vector expressing Wuhan-strain SARS-CoV-2 spike served as the vaccine. On this clone: What it binds is not known.

Germline CDR1 is GTSNPN and CDR2 is SVGIG (reference sequence). The CDR3 totals 13 residues. Deletions cut 0 bases from V and 5 bases from J, with 7 bases between. Using immunoSEQ multiplex PCR, the repertoire was profiled, and TCRdb retains in-frame clones only, with some absent. The sample carries some 400,000 clones, over 75% recorded once. The rearrangement links TRBV30 to TRBJ2-2; D is perhaps TRBD2 (5 bases). Sequenced here: peripheral blood, sampled in a trial of Ad26.COV2.S vaccine versus placebo. The clonotype was recovered from a person aged 18-60 years who received the Ad26.COV2.S COVID-19 vaccine or a placebo. The CDR3 region has the DNA TGTGCCTGGAGTGTACTAGAAACCGGGGAGCTGTTTTTT. Protein: CAWSVLETGELFF.